This T cell receptor beta chain emerged from a study of CD8 T cells in Susac syndrome. Overall study results and limits: A relatively small number of individuals underwent TCR sequencing and HLA analysis.

Random hexamers primed reverse transcription of about 0.45 to 1 ug RNA. TCR beta CDR3 was amplified by immunoSEQ multiplex PCR. This amplification extended across 54 Vbeta and 13 Jbeta segments. TCRdb called the immunoSEQ multiplex PCR reads again in MiXCR, with one record for every CDR3 protein. The sample has over 100,000 distinct CDR3 sequences, less than 95% seen once; the top ten hold around 0.12%. Notes on this clonotype: Its cognate antigen is unknown.

The germline gives CDR1 DFQATT, CDR2 SNEGSKA (reference sequence). This CDR3 is built from 16 residues. V lost 1 base, J lost 0 bases, and 15 bases lay in between. TCR beta was sequenced from blood CD8+ and CD4+ T cells. Negative isolation was used for CD8+ and CD4+ T cells and FACS enrichment for TEMRA cells. Sequenced sample: CD8+ T cells from PBMCs. This sequence was found in a human donor in good health. The chain joins TRBV20-1 to TRBJ1-1; D may be TRBD1 (5 bases). Here the CDR3 reads CSARVPGGGMNTEAFF. The CDR3 DNA follows: TGCAGTGCTAGAGTCCCCGGCGGGGGGATGAACACTGAAGCTTTCTTT.